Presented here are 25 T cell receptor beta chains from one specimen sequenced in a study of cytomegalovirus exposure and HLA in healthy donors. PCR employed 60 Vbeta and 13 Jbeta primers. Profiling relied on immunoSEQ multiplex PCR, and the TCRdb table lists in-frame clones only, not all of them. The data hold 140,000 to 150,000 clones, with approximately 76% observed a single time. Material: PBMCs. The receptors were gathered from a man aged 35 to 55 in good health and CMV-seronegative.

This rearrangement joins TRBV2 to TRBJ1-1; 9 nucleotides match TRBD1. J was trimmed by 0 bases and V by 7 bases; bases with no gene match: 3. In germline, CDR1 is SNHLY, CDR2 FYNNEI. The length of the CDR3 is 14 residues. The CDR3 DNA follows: TGTGCCAGCACCGGACAGGGGTTGAACACTGAAGCTTTCTTT. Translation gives CASTGQGLNTEAFF. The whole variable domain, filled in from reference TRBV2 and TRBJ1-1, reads EPEVTQTPSHQVTQMGQEVILRCVPISNHLYFYWYRQILGQKVEFLVSFYNNEISEKSEIFDDQFSVERPDGSNFTLKIRSTKLEDSAMYFCASTGQGLNTEAFFGQGTRLTVV.

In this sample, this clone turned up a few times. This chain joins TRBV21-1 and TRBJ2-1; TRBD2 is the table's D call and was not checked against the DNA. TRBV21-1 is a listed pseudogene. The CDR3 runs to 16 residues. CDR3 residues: CASSKARRGWHSEQFF. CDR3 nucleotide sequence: TGTGCCAGCAGCAAAGCTAGGAGAGGTTGGCATAGTGAGCAGTTCTTC.

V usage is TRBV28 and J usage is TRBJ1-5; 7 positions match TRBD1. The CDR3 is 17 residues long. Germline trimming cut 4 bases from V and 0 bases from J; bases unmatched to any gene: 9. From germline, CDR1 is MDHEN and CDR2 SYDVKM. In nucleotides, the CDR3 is TGTGCCAGCAGTTCTGCCGGGACAGTCAATAGCAATCAGCCCCAGCATTTT. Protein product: CASSSAGTVNSNQPQHF.

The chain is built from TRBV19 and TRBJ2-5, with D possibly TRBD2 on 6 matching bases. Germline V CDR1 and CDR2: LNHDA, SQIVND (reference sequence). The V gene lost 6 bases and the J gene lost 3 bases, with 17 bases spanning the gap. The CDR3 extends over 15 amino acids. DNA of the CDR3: TGTGCCAGTAGAACAACCGGGGGAGTAAAAGAGACCCAGTACTTC. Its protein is CASRTTGGVKETQYF.

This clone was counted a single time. CDR3 residues: CASSSGHQYF. The CDR3, as DNA: TGTGCCAGCAGTTCGGGACACCAGTACTTC. The rearrangement joins TRBV28 to TRBJ2-7; the D gene is possibly TRBD1 (6 bases). This CDR3 is 10 amino acids long. Between the trimmed V and J ends, which lost 4 bases and 10 bases, there was a span of 8 bases. Germline-derived CDR1 and CDR2 are MDHEN and SYDVKM.

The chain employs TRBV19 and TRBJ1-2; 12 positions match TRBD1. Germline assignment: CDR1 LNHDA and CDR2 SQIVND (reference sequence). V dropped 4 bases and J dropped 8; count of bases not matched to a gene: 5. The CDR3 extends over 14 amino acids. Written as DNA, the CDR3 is TGTGCCAGTAGTACGGGACAGGGGGCGTCGGGCTACACCTTC. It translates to CASSTGQGASGYTF.

The CDR3 sequence: CASGQAGGTYEQYF. The DNA of the CDR3 is TGTGCCAGCGGACAAGCGGGGGGGACCTACGAGCAGTACTTC. V gene TRBV7-2 combines with J gene TRBJ2-7, with 10 nucleotides matching TRBD2. The CDR3 spans 14 residues. From germline, CDR1 is SGHTA and CDR2 FQGNSA. V was pared by 8 bases and J by 2 bases, with 6 bases of the junction left unmatched. Filled out from reference TRBV7-2 and TRBJ2-7, the complete variable domain reads GAGVSQSPSNKVTEKGKDVELRCDPISGHTALYWYRQSLGQGLEFLIYFQGNSAPDKSGLPSDRFSAERTGGSVSTLTIQRTQQEDSAVYLCASGQAGGTYEQYFGPGTRLTVT.

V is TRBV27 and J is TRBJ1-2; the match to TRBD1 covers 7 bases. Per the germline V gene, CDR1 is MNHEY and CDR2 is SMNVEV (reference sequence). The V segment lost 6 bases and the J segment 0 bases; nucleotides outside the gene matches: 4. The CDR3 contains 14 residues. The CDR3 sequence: CASRPTGTNYGYTF. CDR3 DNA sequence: TGTGCCAGCAGACCGACAGGGACTAACTATGGCTACACCTTC.

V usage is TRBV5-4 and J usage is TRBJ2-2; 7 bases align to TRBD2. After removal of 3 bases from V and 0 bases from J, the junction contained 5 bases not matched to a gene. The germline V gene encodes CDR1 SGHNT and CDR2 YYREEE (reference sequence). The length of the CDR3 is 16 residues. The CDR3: CASSSRGEANTGELFF. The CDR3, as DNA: TGTGCCAGCAGCTCCCGGGGGGAGGCGAACACCGGGGAGCTGTTTTTT.

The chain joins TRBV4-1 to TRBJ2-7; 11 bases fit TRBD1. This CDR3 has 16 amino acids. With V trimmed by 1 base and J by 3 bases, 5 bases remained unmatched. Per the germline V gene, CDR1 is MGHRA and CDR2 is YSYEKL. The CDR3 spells CASSQGPGQGDYEQYF. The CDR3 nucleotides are TGCGCCAGCAGCCAAGGACCGGGACAGGGGGACTACGAGCAGTACTTC.

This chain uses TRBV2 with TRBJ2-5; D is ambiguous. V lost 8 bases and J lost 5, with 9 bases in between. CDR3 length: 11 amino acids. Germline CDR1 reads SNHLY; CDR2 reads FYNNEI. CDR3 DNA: TGTGCCAGCTTCGGGTGGGAGACCCAGTACTTC. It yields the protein CASFGWETQYF.

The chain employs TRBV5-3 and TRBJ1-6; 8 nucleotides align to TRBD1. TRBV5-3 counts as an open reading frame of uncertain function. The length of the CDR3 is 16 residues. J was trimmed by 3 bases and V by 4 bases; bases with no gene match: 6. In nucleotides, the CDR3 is TGTGCCAGAAGCGTGGGACAGGCCTTCTATAATTCACCCCTCCACTTT. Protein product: CARSVGQAFYNSPLHF.

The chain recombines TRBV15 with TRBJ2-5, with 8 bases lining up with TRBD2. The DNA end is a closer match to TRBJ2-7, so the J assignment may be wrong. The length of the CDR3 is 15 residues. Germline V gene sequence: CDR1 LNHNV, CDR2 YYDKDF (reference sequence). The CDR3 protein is CATSQGTSGLYEQYF. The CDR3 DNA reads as TGTGCCACCAGCCAAGGCACTAGCGGCCTCTACGAGCAGTACTTC.

CDR3 region: CASSIGQAGYNSPLHF. CDR3 nucleotides: TGTGCCAGTAGTATCGGCCAGGCCGGCTATAATTCACCCCTCCACTTT. The V and J genes are TRBV19 and TRBJ1-6; D gene unclear. CDR1 and CDR2 (germline): LNHDA, SQIVND (reference sequence). The V end was cut by 3 bases, the J end by 3 bases, with 12 bases between. This CDR3 is built from 16 residues.

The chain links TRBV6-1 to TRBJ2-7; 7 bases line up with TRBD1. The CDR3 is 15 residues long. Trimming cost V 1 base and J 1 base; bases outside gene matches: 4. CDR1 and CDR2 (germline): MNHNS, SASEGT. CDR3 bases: TGTGCCAGCAGTGAAGACCGGGACAGTTCCTACGAGCAGTACTTC. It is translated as CASSEDRDSSYEQYF.

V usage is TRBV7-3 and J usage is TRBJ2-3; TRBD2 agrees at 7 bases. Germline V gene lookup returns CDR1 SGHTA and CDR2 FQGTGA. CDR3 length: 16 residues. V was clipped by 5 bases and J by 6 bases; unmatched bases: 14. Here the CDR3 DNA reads TGTGCCAGCAGCCCCCGGACGGGACTATCGAGGGATACGCAGTATTTT. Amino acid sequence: CASSPRTGLSRDTQYF.

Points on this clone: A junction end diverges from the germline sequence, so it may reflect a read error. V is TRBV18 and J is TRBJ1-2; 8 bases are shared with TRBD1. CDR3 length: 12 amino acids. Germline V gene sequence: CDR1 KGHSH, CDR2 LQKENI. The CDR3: CASSPGQGSLLF. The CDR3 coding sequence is TGTGCCAGCTCACCAGGACAGGGAAGTCTCCTCTTC.

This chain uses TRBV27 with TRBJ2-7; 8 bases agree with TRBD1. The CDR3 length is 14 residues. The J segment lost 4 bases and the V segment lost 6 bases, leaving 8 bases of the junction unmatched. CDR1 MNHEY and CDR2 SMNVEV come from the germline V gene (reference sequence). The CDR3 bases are TGTGCCAGCAGCAAAAGCCAGGGGGCTTACGAGCAGTACTTC. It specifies CASSKSQGAYEQYF.

Here the CDR3 reads CASSTGQSIKPYEQYF. In DNA form, the CDR3 reads TGTGCCAGTAGTACAGGACAGTCGATCAAACCCTACGAGCAGTACTTC. The rearrangement links TRBV19 to TRBJ2-7; D perhaps matches TRBD1 (6 bases). The CDR3 has 16 residues. The germline V and J ends were trimmed by 4 bases and 2 bases, with 18 bases remaining between them. The germline gives CDR1 LNHDA, CDR2 SQIVND (reference sequence).

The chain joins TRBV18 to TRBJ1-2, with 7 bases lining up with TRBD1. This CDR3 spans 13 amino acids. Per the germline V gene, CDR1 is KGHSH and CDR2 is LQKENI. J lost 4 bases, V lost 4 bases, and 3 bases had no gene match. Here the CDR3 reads CASSRGTVYGYTF. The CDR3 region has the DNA TGTGCCAGCTCACGGGGGACAGTCTATGGCTACACCTTC.

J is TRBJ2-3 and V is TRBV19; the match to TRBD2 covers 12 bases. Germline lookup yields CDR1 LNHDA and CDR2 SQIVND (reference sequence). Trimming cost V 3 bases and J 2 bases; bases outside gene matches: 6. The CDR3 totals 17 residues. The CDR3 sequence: CASSIITSGRYTDTQYF. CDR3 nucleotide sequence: TGTGCCAGTAGTATTATTACTAGCGGGAGGTACACAGATACGCAGTATTTT.

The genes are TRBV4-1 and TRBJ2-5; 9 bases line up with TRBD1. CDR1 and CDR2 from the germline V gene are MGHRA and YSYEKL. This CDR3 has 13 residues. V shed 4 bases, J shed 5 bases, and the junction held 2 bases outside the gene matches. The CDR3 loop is CASSPGQGETQYF. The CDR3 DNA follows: TGCGCCAGCAGCCCCGGACAGGGGGAGACCCAGTACTTC.

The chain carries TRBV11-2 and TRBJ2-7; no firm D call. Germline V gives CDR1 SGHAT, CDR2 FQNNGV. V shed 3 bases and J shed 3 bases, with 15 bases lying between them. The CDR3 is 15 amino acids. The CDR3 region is CASSLSGQPDYEQYF. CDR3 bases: TGTGCCAGCAGCTTGTCTGGGCAGCCCGACTACGAGCAGTACTTC.

The CDR3 protein is CASSEPGIGNQPQHF. In nucleotides, the CDR3 is TGTGCCAGCAGTGAACCAGGGATAGGCAATCAGCCCCAGCATTTT. This rearrangement joins TRBV2 to TRBJ1-5; TRBD1 might be the D (5 bases). CDR1 is SNHLY and CDR2 is FYNNEI in the germline V gene. The CDR3 totals 15 residues. Trimming stripped 2 bases from V and 2 bases from J, with 10 bases between.

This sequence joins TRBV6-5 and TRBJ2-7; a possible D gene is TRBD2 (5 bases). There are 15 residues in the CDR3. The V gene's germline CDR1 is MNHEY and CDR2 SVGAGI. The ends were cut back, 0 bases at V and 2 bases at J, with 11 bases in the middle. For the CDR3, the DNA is TGTGCCAGCAGTTACTCGCGGGCCCGAACCTACGAGCAGTACTTC. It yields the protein CASSYSRARTYEQYF.